This is a list of T cell receptor beta chains from one sample in a study of low-dose radiotherapy and immunotherapy resistance in tumors. In TCRdb, the reads were re-called with MiXCR into one record per CDR3 protein. The data hold roughly 90,000 distinct CDR3 sequences, with more than 20% observed a single time. Sequencing was performed on PBMCs, taken after low-dose radiotherapy plus immunotherapy. These TCRs come from a female donor with ovarian cancer. Each CDR3 is given with its conserved first and last residue. The D gene is left open where the match is weak. The size of a clone is reported for some rows only, either as once, few or many, or as a class for expanded clones.

clone size	J gene	D gene	V gene	CDR3 DNA	CDR3 protein
many	TRBJ1-5	.	TRBV11-2	TGTGCCAGCAGCGGGGGGGGGCCGATCAATCAGCCCCAGCATTTT	CASSGGGPINQPQHF
many	TRBJ2-7	TRBD1	TRBV9	TGTGCCAGCAGCCCAGGGGGTCTCGAGCAGTACTTC	CASSPGGLEQYF
many	TRBJ1-2	.	TRBV4-2	TGTGCCAGCAGCCAGAGCAGGGGCACTAACTATGGCTACACCTTC	CASSQSRGTNYGYTF
many	TRBJ1-4	TRBD1	TRBV12-3/TRBV12-4	TGTGCCAGCAGCCCTTCCGGGACAGGGGGCCGCGGGTCTGGGCTGTTTTTT	CASSPSGTGGRGSGLFF
many	TRBJ2-5	.	TRBV28	TGTGCCAGCAGTTCCCCGGAAGAGACCCAGTACTTC	CASSSPEETQYF
many	TRBJ1-1	.	TRBV5-8	TGTGCCAGCAGCACCGGCCCCGGAGGGAGGCCCACTGAAGCTTTCTTT	CASSTGPGGRPTEAFF
many	TRBJ2-1	.	TRBV14	TGTGCCAGCAGCCCCAGGGGCTCTGGACTATACAATGAGCAGTTCTTC	CASSPRGSGLYNEQFF
.	TRBJ1-1	.	TRBV5-6	TGTGCCAGCAGCTTGAGAGTTTATGAAGCTTTCTTT	CASSLRVYEAFF
.	TRBJ1-1	.	TRBV19	TGTGCCAGTACCGGTAGGGAGTCTGGCGCGGCTGAAGCTTTCTTT	CASTGRESGAAEAFF
many	TRBJ2-1	.	TRBV7-2	TGTGCCAGCAGCTTATCTTCAGCGGCTGACTACAATGAGCAGTTCTTC	CASSLSSAADYNEQFF
many	TRBJ1-4	.	TRBV20-1	TGCAGTGCCCGTTCGACGGGCCCAGATGAAAAACTGTTTTTT	CSARSTGPDEKLFF
many	TRBJ1-5	.	TRBV27	TGTGCCAGCAGTTTCACAGAAGGAGCTCAGCCCCAGCATTTT	CASSFTEGAQPQHF
.	TRBJ1-2	TRBD1	TRBV9	TGTGCCAGCAGCCCGGGGACAGGGAGGTATGGCTACACCTTC	CASSPGTGRYGYTF
many	TRBJ2-3	TRBD2	TRBV6-2/TRBV6-3	TGTGCCAGCAGCGATAGCGGGGGGTCAGATACGCAGTATTTT	CASSDSGGSDTQYF
many	TRBJ2-3	.	TRBV13	TGTGCCAGCAGCTTACAGGCCATGCGGACAGATACGCAGTATTTT	CASSLQAMRTDTQYF
many	TRBJ2-1	.	TRBV5-6	TGTGCCAGCATCAGTACGGGATACTCCTACAATGAGCAGTTCTTC	CASISTGYSYNEQFF
few	TRBJ2-1	.	TRBV5-1	TGCGCCAGCAGCACCCCCGGGTACCAAACCAATGAGCAGTTCTTC	CASSTPGYQTNEQFF
many	TRBJ2-1	.	TRBV28	TGTGCCAGCAGTTTATGGGACAAGAACAATGAGCAGTTCTTC	CASSLWDKNNEQFF
few	TRBJ2-1	TRBD1	TRBV12-3/TRBV12-4	TGTGCCAGCGGTCCGGGACAGGGCCGTAATGAGCAGTTCTTC	CASGPGQGRNEQFF
many	TRBJ1-6	.	TRBV5-8	TGTGCCAGCAGCTTGGCTGTCGGGCAGAATTCACCCCTCCACTTT	CASSLAVGQNSPLHF
many	TRBJ1-5	.	TRBV7-8	TGTGCCAGCAGCTTAGTTACAGGGAAAATCAATCAGCCCCAGCATTTT	CASSLVTGKINQPQHF
many	TRBJ2-3	TRBD2	TRBV4-2	TGTGCCAGCAGCCAAGTAGCTAGCGGGGGCACAGATACGCAGTATTTT	CASSQVASGGTDTQYF
many	TRBJ1-2	.	TRBV10-3	TGTGCCATCAGGCCCGACAGTTACTATGGCTACACCTTC	CAIRPDSYYGYTF
many	TRBJ2-7	.	TRBV29-1	TGCAGCGTTGAGGCCTTCACCTACGAGCAGTACTTC	CSVEAFTYEQYF
.	TRBJ2-2	.	TRBV7-9	.	CASSPDSSGLTGELFFFFFF
many	TRBJ2-5	TRBD2	TRBV30	TGTGCCTGGAGCCTGGCGGGAGGGAAGGAGACCCAGTACTTC	CAWSLAGGKETQYF
.	TRBJ2-1	TRBD2	TRBV9	TGTGCCAGCAGCGTAGAGAACCTAGCGGGCCATGAGCAGTTCTTC	CASSVENLAGHEQFF
many	TRBJ2-2	.	TRBV7-3	TGTGCCAGCAGCTCCTTACCATCCGGGGAGCTGTTTTTT	CASSSLPSGELFF
many	TRBJ2-1	TRBD2	TRBV13	TGTGCCAGCAGCCCACGAGCGGGAGGGGTGAATGAGCAGTTCTTC	CASSPRAGGVNEQFF
few	TRBJ1-1	TRBD1	TRBV20-1	TGCAGTGCCGGGGGACAGGGGCTCACTGAAGCTTTCTTT	CSAGGQGLTEAFF
.	TRBJ2-3	TRBD2	TRBV5-4	TGTGCCAGCAGCTCTAGCGGGAGGGCCGCGGATACGCAGTATTTT	CASSSSGRAADTQYF
many	TRBJ1-2	.	TRBV7-9	TGTGCCAGCAGCTCGGGACGGTGGGGCGAGGATGACTACACCTTC	CASSSGRWGEDDYTF
medium-sized	TRBJ2-3	.	TRBV28	TGTGCCAGCAGTTTACCTAGATCCCTTGGCACAGATACGCAGTATTTT	CASSLPRSLGTDTQYF
many	TRBJ2-1	TRBD2	TRBV24-1	TGTGCCACCAGTGGGGGAGGGCCGGTGCGGTTCTTC	CATSGGGPVRFF
.	TRBJ2-1	.	TRBV6-1	TGTGCCAGCAGTTCCGTGTTGGATGAGCAGTTCTTC	CASSSVLDEQFF
many	TRBJ2-7	.	TRBV12-3/TRBV12-4	TGTGCCAGCAGTCGTGTAACAAACTACGAGCAGTACTTC	CASSRVTNYEQYF
.	TRBJ2-7	.	TRBV20-1	TGCAGTGCTAGAGATCAAACCTACGAGCAGTACTTC	CSARDQTYEQYF
.	TRBJ2-7	.	TRBV5-1	TGCGCCAGCAGCGGCGCGGGTCTGTCCTACGAGCAGTACTTC	CASSGAGLSYEQYF
.	TRBJ2-7	TRBD1	TRBV20-1	TGCAGTGCCCGCGGACAGGGGCAGTACGAGCAGTACTTC	CSARGQGQYEQYF
many	TRBJ2-7	.	TRBV7-9	TGTGCCAGCAGCCTTACTTCCGCCTTTGCGGAGCAGTACTTC	CASSLTSAFAEQYF
many	TRBJ2-3	.	TRBV2	TGTGCCAGCACCCCGGGACTTACCACAGATACGCAGTATTTT	CASTPGLTTDTQYF
many	TRBJ2-1	TRBD1	TRBV7-8	TGTGCCAGCAGCTCCAACAGGGGAGTACTGGGCAATGAGCAGTTCTTC	CASSSNRGVLGNEQFF
many	TRBJ1-1	.	TRBV19	TGTGCCAGTAGTCTCTCCTCTTTGAACACTGAAGCTTTCTTT	CASSLSSLNTEAFF
many	TRBJ2-3	.	TRBV7-2	TGTGCCAGCAGCTTAGCAGGCCTACAAACAGATACGCAGTATTTT	CASSLAGLQTDTQYF
many	TRBJ2-3	TRBD2	TRBV29-1	TGCAGCGTTGAAGGAGCTAGCGGGAGTGGGACAGATACGCAGTATTTT	CSVEGASGSGTDTQYF
many	TRBJ2-7	.	TRBV4-2	TGTGCCAGCAGCCAAGTTAGTTTGACGAGCTCCTACGAGCAGTACTTC	CASSQVSLTSSYEQYF